The rows below give T cell receptor beta chains drawn from one sample of a study of T-cell reconstitution after alpha-beta-depleted transplantation in children. From the PCR reads, TCRdb called clonotypes with MiXCR, one entry per CDR3 protein. The sample contains 100,000 or so distinct CDR3 sequences, approximately 6% of which appear only once. This material consisted of PBMCs, mostly from graft donor cells, taken 60 days after TCRalphabeta/CD19-depleted stem cell transplant. These receptors were taken from a female patient aged 2-9 years who had a stem cell transplant for Fanconi anemia, so the T cells may come from the graft donor. Both conserved end residues are part of each CDR3. The D gene is left open where the match is weak. The size field is filled for only some rows; it gives once, few, many or a size class.

CDR3aa: CASSPRTSRYTDTQYF; CDR3nt: TGTGCCAGCAGTCCGAGGACTAGCAGATACACAGATACGCAGTATTTT; j_gene: TRBJ2-3; d_gene: TRBD2; v_gene: TRBV7-2; abundance: many
CDR3aa: CASSQARASYEQYF; CDR3nt: TGTGCCAGCAGCCAAGCCAGGGCCTCCTACGAGCAGTACTTC; j_gene: TRBJ2-7; d_gene: -; v_gene: TRBV3-1; abundance: many
CDR3aa: CSVEDSSGVYNEQFF; CDR3nt: TGCAGCGTTGAAGATTCCAGCGGAGTCTACAATGAGCAGTTCTTC; j_gene: TRBJ2-1; d_gene: -; v_gene: TRBV29-1; abundance: many
CDR3aa: CASSLIGGTDTQYF; CDR3nt: TGTGCCAGCAGCTTAATAGGCGGCACAGATACGCAGTATTTT; j_gene: TRBJ2-3; d_gene: -; v_gene: TRBV7-3; abundance: many
CDR3aa: CASSEVLGQPQHF; CDR3nt: TGTGCCAGCAGTGAAGTACTAGGTCAGCCCCAGCATTTT; j_gene: TRBJ1-5; d_gene: -; v_gene: TRBV6-1; abundance: few
CDR3aa: CSAMGQRNEKLFF; CDR3nt: TGCAGTGCTATGGGACAGAGGAATGAAAAACTGTTTTTT; j_gene: TRBJ1-4; d_gene: TRBD1; v_gene: TRBV20-1; abundance: many
CDR3aa: CASSLQGANEKLFF; CDR3nt: TGCGCCAGCAGCTTGCAGGGGGCTAATGAAAAACTGTTTTTT; j_gene: TRBJ1-4; d_gene: TRBD1; v_gene: TRBV5-1; abundance: many
CDR3aa: CASTNRWNTGELFF; CDR3nt: TGTGCCAGCACCAATCGGTGGAACACCGGGGAGCTGTTTTTT; j_gene: TRBJ2-2; d_gene: -; v_gene: TRBV6-1; abundance: many
CDR3aa: CASSLFSGGDYNEQFF; CDR3nt: TGTGCCAGCAGCTTATTTAGCGGGGGGGACTACAATGAGCAGTTCTTC; j_gene: TRBJ2-1; d_gene: TRBD2; v_gene: TRBV7-3; abundance: many
CDR3aa: CSASGREQFF; CDR3nt: TGCAGTGCTAGCGGCAGAGAGCAGTTCTTC; j_gene: TRBJ2-1; d_gene: -; v_gene: TRBV20-1; abundance: many
CDR3aa: CASSPTVYNEQFF; CDR3nt: TGTGCCAGCAGTCCGACAGTGTACAATGAGCAGTTCTTC; j_gene: TRBJ2-1; d_gene: -; v_gene: TRBV7-9; abundance: many
CDR3aa: CASRESSYNSPLHF; CDR3nt: TGTGCCAGCAGGGAGAGCTCCTATAATTCACCCCTCCACTTT; j_gene: TRBJ1-6; d_gene: -; v_gene: TRBV21-1; abundance: many
CDR3aa: CASSFRADNNEQFF; CDR3nt: TGTGCCAGCAGTTTCAGGGCGGACAACAATGAGCAGTTCTTC; j_gene: TRBJ2-1; d_gene: -; v_gene: TRBV27; abundance: many
CDR3aa: CASSEETGVTF; CDR3nt: TGTGCCAGCAGTGAAGAGACAGGGGTCACCTTC; j_gene: TRBJ1-2; d_gene: TRBD1; v_gene: TRBV2; abundance: -
CDR3aa: CASSVATLTGDTGELFF; CDR3nt: TGTGCCAGCAGCGTAGCCACCTTAACAGGGGACACCGGGGAGCTGTTTTTT; j_gene: TRBJ2-2; d_gene: TRBD1; v_gene: TRBV9; abundance: -
CDR3aa: CASSWGPIKNTEAFF; CDR3nt: TGTGCCAGCAGCTGGGGGCCCATCAAGAACACTGAAGCTTTCTTT; j_gene: TRBJ1-1; d_gene: -; v_gene: TRBV5-6; abundance: once
CDR3aa: CASSVFRGETETQYF; CDR3nt: TGTGCCAGCAGTGTTTTTCGAGGGGAGACGGAGACCCAGTACTTC; j_gene: TRBJ2-5; d_gene: -; v_gene: TRBV27; abundance: -
CDR3aa: CASSEQALTGELFF; CDR3nt: TGTGCCAGCAGCGAGCAAGCCCTGACCGGGGAGCTGTTTTTT; j_gene: TRBJ2-2; d_gene: -; v_gene: TRBV9; abundance: -
CDR3aa: CAISESPGAAYEQYF; CDR3nt: TGTGCCATCAGTGAATCTCCAGGAGCAGCCTACGAGCAGTACTTC; j_gene: TRBJ2-7; d_gene: -; v_gene: TRBV10-3; abundance: many
CDR3aa: CASSRTGLAGFYEQYF; CDR3nt: TGTGCCAGCAGCCGGACGGGCCTAGCGGGCTTCTACGAGCAGTACTTC; j_gene: TRBJ2-7; d_gene: TRBD2; v_gene: TRBV7-2; abundance: few
CDR3aa: CASSSSNLATDTQYF; CDR3nt: TGTGCCAGCAGCTCTTCCAATCTAGCCACAGATACGCAGTATTTT; j_gene: TRBJ2-3; d_gene: -; v_gene: TRBV7-2; abundance: many
CDR3aa: CASSRPGGRTTDTQYF; CDR3nt: TGTGCCAGCTCACGGCCAGGGGGCCGTACGACAGATACGCAGTATTTT; j_gene: TRBJ2-3; d_gene: TRBD1; v_gene: TRBV18; abundance: few
CDR3aa: CSGLAGGRERGTQYF; CDR3nt: TGCAGTGGACTAGCGGGAGGGCGGGAGAGGGGGACCCAGTACTTC; j_gene: TRBJ2-5; d_gene: TRBD2; v_gene: TRBV20-1; abundance: -
CDR3aa: CASSFGASSPLHF; CDR3nt: TGTGCCAGCAGTTTCGGGGCAAGCTCACCCCTCCACTTT; j_gene: TRBJ1-6; d_gene: -; v_gene: TRBV27; abundance: few
CDR3aa: CATMKGVRDSIQYF; CDR3nt: TGTGCCACCATGAAAGGTGTCCGGGACAGTATCCAGTACTTC; j_gene: TRBJ2-5; d_gene: TRBD1; v_gene: TRBV12-3/TRBV12-4; abundance: many
CDR3aa: CASSPPGQQETQYF; CDR3nt: TGTGCCAGCTCACCACCCGGACAGCAAGAGACCCAGTACTTC; j_gene: TRBJ2-5; d_gene: -; v_gene: TRBV18; abundance: many
CDR3aa: CASSPTQAGGARNQYF; CDR3nt: TGTGCCAGCAGCCCGACCCAAGCGGGGGGTGCGAGGAACCAGTACTTC; j_gene: TRBJ2-5; d_gene: TRBD2; v_gene: TRBV3-1; abundance: many
CDR3aa: CASSLRGLAANNEQFF; CDR3nt: TGTGCCAGCAGTTTAAGGGGACTAGCAGCTAATAATGAGCAGTTCTTC; j_gene: TRBJ2-1; d_gene: TRBD2; v_gene: TRBV27; abundance: many
CDR3aa: CASSVADSEQFF; CDR3nt: TGTGCCAGCAGCGTAGCAGATAGTGAGCAGTTCTTC; j_gene: TRBJ2-1; d_gene: -; v_gene: TRBV9; abundance: -
CDR3aa: CASSPWSDTEAFF; CDR3nt: TGTGCCAGCTCACCATGGTCCGACACTGAAGCTTTCTTT; j_gene: TRBJ1-1; d_gene: -; v_gene: TRBV18; abundance: many
CDR3aa: CASSATTVTRHNEQFF; CDR3nt: TGCGCCAGCAGTGCCACAACCGTGACTAGGCACAATGAGCAGTTCTTC; j_gene: TRBJ2-1; d_gene: -; v_gene: TRBV10-1; abundance: few
CDR3aa: CASSLWEITDTQYF; CDR3nt: TGTGCCAGCAGCTTATGGGAAATCACAGATACGCAGTATTTT; j_gene: TRBJ2-3; d_gene: -; v_gene: TRBV7-2; abundance: many
CDR3aa: CASSTLASTGELFF; CDR3nt: TGTGCCAGCAGTACCCTCGCAAGTACCGGGGAGCTGTTTTTT; j_gene: TRBJ2-2; d_gene: -; v_gene: TRBV2; abundance: -
CDR3aa: CASSLGPGLADPKGGETQYF; CDR3nt: TGTGCCAGCAGCTTAGGACCGGGACTAGCGGATCCCAAGGGGGGAGAGACCCAGTACTTC; j_gene: TRBJ2-5; d_gene: TRBD2; v_gene: TRBV11-1; abundance: few
CDR3aa: CASSQDSGSYNEQFF; CDR3nt: TGTGCCAGCAGCCAAGATAGCGGGTCCTACAATGAGCAGTTCTTC; j_gene: TRBJ2-1; d_gene: TRBD2; v_gene: TRBV4-2; abundance: many
CDR3aa: CASSLRRTDTQYF; CDR3nt: TGCGCCAGCAGCTTGAGACGCACAGATACGCAGTATTTT; j_gene: TRBJ2-3; d_gene: -; v_gene: TRBV5-1; abundance: -
CDR3aa: CASSGRSSGANVLTF; CDR3nt: TGTGCCAGCAGCGGCAGGAGCTCTGGGGCCAACGTCCTGACTTTC; j_gene: TRBJ2-6; d_gene: -; v_gene: TRBV9; abundance: few
CDR3aa: CASSLGGALQETQYF; CDR3nt: TGTGCCAGCAGCTTGGGGGGGGCCTTACAAGAGACCCAGTACTTC; j_gene: TRBJ2-5; d_gene: -; v_gene: TRBV12-3/TRBV12-4; abundance: many
CDR3aa: CASSPPLRLAGVHEQYF; CDR3nt: TGTGCCAGCTCACCACCTCTCCGACTAGCGGGAGTTCACGAGCAGTACTTC; j_gene: TRBJ2-7; d_gene: TRBD2; v_gene: TRBV18; abundance: many
CDR3aa: CASTLTGEVQPQHF; CDR3nt: TGTGCCAGTACCTTGACAGGGGAGGTTCAGCCCCAGCATTTT; j_gene: TRBJ1-5; d_gene: TRBD1; v_gene: TRBV19; abundance: few
CDR3aa: CSAATGGNNEKLFF; CDR3nt: TGCAGTGCCGCTACGGGGGGGAATAATGAAAAACTGTTTTTT; j_gene: TRBJ1-4; d_gene: -; v_gene: TRBV20-1; abundance: many
CDR3aa: CSAQRWGARNEQFF; CDR3nt: TGCAGTGCTCAACGCTGGGGGGCGCGAAATGAGCAGTTCTTC; j_gene: TRBJ2-1; d_gene: -; v_gene: TRBV20-1; abundance: -
CDR3aa: CASSGVGNEKLFF; CDR3nt: TGTGCCAGCAGTGGGGTCGGGAATGAAAAACTGTTTTTT; j_gene: TRBJ1-4; d_gene: -; v_gene: TRBV25-1; abundance: few
CDR3aa: CSVQPTDTQYF; CDR3nt: TGCAGCGTGCAACCGACAGATACGCAGTATTTT; j_gene: TRBJ2-3; d_gene: -; v_gene: TRBV29-1; abundance: many
CDR3aa: CASSLALTSGGSQETQYF; CDR3nt: TGTGCCAGCAGCTTAGCGCTGACTAGCGGGGGGAGCCAAGAGACCCAGTACTTC; j_gene: TRBJ2-5; d_gene: TRBD2; v_gene: TRBV7-2; abundance: many
CDR3aa: CASSKANPGLDIYEQYF; CDR3nt: TGTGCCAGCAGCAAAGCAAATCCGGGACTAGATATCTACGAGCAGTACTTC; j_gene: TRBJ2-7; d_gene: -; v_gene: TRBV21-1; abundance: many
CDR3aa: CASSLRQITDTQYF; CDR3nt: TGTGCCAGCAGTTTAAGGCAGATCACAGATACGCAGTATTTT; j_gene: TRBJ2-3; d_gene: -; v_gene: TRBV28; abundance: many
CDR3aa: CSARDPRDGPYNEQFF; CDR3nt: TGCAGTGCTAGGGACCCCAGGGACGGGCCCTACAATGAGCAGTTCTTC; j_gene: TRBJ2-1; d_gene: -; v_gene: TRBV20-1; abundance: -
CDR3aa: CASSYTLAGGQETQYF; CDR3nt: TGTGCCAGCAGTTACACACTAGCGGGGGGGCAAGAGACCCAGTACTTC; j_gene: TRBJ2-5; d_gene: TRBD2; v_gene: TRBV6-5; abundance: -
CDR3aa: CASSLVQGSYEQYF; CDR3nt: TGTGCCAGCAGTTTAGTCCAGGGTTCCTACGAGCAGTACTTC; j_gene: TRBJ2-7; d_gene: -; v_gene: TRBV27; abundance: many
CDR3aa: CSARDAVLLGQFF; CDR3nt: TGCAGTGCTAGAGATGCGGTCCTCCTGGGGCAGTTCTTC; j_gene: TRBJ2-1; d_gene: -; v_gene: TRBV20-1; abundance: many
CDR3aa: CASSFGTANQPQHF; CDR3nt: TGTGCCAGCAGCTTCGGGACAGCAAATCAGCCCCAGCATTTT; j_gene: TRBJ1-5; d_gene: TRBD1; v_gene: TRBV7-9; abundance: -
CDR3aa: CASSEAGGGDTQYF; CDR3nt: TGTGCCAGCAGCGAAGCGGGGGGTGGAGATACGCAGTATTTT; j_gene: TRBJ2-3; d_gene: TRBD2; v_gene: TRBV5-4; abundance: -
CDR3aa: CASSKGTGTDTQYF; CDR3nt: TGTGCCAGCAGCAAGGGGACAGGCACAGATACGCAGTATTTT; j_gene: TRBJ2-3; d_gene: -; v_gene: TRBV21-1; abundance: many
CDR3aa: CASSFEGPLQETQYF; CDR3nt: TGTGCCAGCAGTTTTGAGGGGCCCCTACAAGAGACCCAGTACTTC; j_gene: TRBJ2-5; d_gene: -; v_gene: TRBV12-3/TRBV12-4; abundance: -